In this sample, the clone carrying this T cell receptor beta chain turned up a few times. This specimen comes from a study of identical twins. TCRdb re-derived calls from the 5' RACE reads in MiXCR, one entry per CDR3 protein. Altogether 650,000 to 750,000 distinct CDR3 sequences are present, 21% being singletons, with the ten largest covering more than 4%. This sample also appeared in a second study, on T cells expressing NK-cell markers. This second study says: HCMV seropositivity marked seven of the eight sequenced donors; one was seronegative. The contribution of dominant NKG2C+ clonotypes to CD8+ T cells in several donors was roughly 1.0-7.5%.

Sequencing input: PBMCs. This TCR came from a woman aged 18-29 years in good health.

The CDR3: CASRTGTWDRVVAGANVLTF. The DNA of the CDR3 is TGTGCCAGCCGGACAGGGACGTGGGACAGGGTAGTCGCTGGGGCCAACGTCCTGACTTTC. This chain links TRBV6-2 or TRBV6-3 with TRBJ2-6; TRBD1 aligns across 9 bases. The CDR3 spans 20 residues. J gave up 2 bases and V 8 bases, and 19 bases lay outside the gene matches. Germline CDR1 reads MNHEY; CDR2 reads SVGEGT.